Given below is one TCR beta chain in context. The data belong to a study of blood T cell repertoires in COVID-19. The CDR3 runs 13 residues. Losses at the gene ends were 3 bases for V and 10 bases for J; bases not matched to a gene: 2. CDR1 is MNHEY, CDR2 SMNVEV, per germline (reference sequence). Profiling relied on immunoSEQ multiplex PCR, and the TCRdb table lists in-frame clones only, not all of them. The sample carries approximately 93,000 clones, 80% to 90% recorded once. The V gene is TRBV27, the J gene TRBJ1-6; 8 nucleotides match TRBD1. This receptor was obtained from a man aged 45 to 65 with COVID-19, enrolled during active disease. Material for sequencing was peripheral blood. CDR3 sequence (DNA): TGTGCCAGCAGTTTGGACAGGGTGTCACCCCTCCACTTT. This translates into CASSLDRVSPLHF.